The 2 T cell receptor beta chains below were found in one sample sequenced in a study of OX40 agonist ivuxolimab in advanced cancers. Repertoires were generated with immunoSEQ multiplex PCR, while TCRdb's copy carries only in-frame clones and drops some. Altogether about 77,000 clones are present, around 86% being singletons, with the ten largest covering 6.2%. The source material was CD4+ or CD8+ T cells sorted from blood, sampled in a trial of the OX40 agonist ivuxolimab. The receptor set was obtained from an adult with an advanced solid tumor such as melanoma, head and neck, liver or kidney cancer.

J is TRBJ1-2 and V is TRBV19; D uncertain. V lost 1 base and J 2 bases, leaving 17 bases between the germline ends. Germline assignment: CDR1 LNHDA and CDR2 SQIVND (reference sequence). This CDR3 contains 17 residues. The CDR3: CASSIARTASPNYGYTF. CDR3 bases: TGTGCCAGTAGTATAGCGCGAACAGCCAGTCCAAACTATGGCTACACCTTC.

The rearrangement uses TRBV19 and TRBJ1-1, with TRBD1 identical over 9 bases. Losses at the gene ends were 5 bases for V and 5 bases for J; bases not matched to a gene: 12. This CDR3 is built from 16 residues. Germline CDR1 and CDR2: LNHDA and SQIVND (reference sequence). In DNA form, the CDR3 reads TGTGCCAGTAGTTTATTCCCCGGGACAGGGAGTACTGAAGCTTTCTTT. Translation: CASSLFPGTGSTEAFF.